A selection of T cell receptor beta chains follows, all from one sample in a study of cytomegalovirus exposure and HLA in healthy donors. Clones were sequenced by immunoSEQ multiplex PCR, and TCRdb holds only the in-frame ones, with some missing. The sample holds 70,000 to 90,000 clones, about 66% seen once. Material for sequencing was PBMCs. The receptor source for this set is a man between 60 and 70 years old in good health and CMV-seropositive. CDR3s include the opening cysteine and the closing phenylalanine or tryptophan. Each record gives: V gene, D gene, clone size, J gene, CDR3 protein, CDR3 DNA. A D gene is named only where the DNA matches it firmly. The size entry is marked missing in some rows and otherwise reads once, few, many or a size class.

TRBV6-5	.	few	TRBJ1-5	CASSLSSNQPQHF	TGTGCCAGCAGTTTGAGCAGCAATCAGCCCCAGCATTTT
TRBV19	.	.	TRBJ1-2	CASRRREDGYTF	TGTGCCAGTAGGCGTAGGGAGGATGGCTACACCTTC
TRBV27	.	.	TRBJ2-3	CASSLSFPTDTQYF	TGTGCCAGCAGTTTATCCTTCCCCACAGATACGCAGTATTTT
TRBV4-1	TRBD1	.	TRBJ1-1	CASSQDRTGGGTEAFF	TGCGCCAGCAGCCAAGACCGGACAGGAGGAGGCACTGAAGCTTTCTTT
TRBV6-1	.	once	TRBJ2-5	CASSEVRQLRETQYF	TGTGCCAGCAGTGAAGTGAGACAGTTACGGGAGACCCAGTACTTC
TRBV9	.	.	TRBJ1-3	CASSPAEGGSGNTIYF	TGTGCCAGCAGTCCTGCGGAAGGGGGCTCTGGAAACACCATATATTTT
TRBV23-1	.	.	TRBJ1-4	CASSQSENLDSKETGTNEKLFF	TGCGCCAGCAGTCAATCGGAAAACTTGGACAGCAAGGAAACGGGCACTAATGAAAAACTGTTTTTT
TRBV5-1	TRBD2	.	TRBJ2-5	CASSLAISGSSIPWETQYF	TGCGCCAGCAGCTTGGCGATTAGCGGGAGCTCTATCCCATGGGAGACCCAGTACTTC
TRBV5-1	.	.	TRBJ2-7	CASSSLGDYEQYF	TGCGCCAGCAGCTCCCTAGGGGACTACGAGCAGTACTTC
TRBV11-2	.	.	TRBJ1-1	CASSRQPNTEAFF	TGTGCCAGCAGCCGACAGCCGAACACTGAAGCTTTCTTT
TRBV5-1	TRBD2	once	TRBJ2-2	CASSSGGGWTGELFF	TGCGCCAGCAGCTCCGGGGGGGGCTGGACCGGGGAGCTGTTTTTT
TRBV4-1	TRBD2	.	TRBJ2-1	CASSQDLAGGGNEQFF	TGCGCCAGCAGCCAAGATCTAGCGGGGGGCGGGAATGAGCAGTTCTTC
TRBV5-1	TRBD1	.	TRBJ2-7	CASSLGGQESSYEQYF	TGCGCCAGCAGCTTGGGAGGACAGGAGAGCTCCTACGAGCAGTACTTC
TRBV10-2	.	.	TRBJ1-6	CASSEWQGTNSPLHF	TGCGCCAGCAGTGAGTGGCAGGGCACCAATTCACCCCTCCACTTT
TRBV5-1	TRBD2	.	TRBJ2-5	CASSTTGTSGETQYF	TGCGCCAGCAGCACGACCGGGACTAGCGGGGAGACCCAGTACTTC
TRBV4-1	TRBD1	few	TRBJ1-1	CASSHFTTARGPVTAFF	TGCGCCAGCAGCCACTTCACCACGGCCAGGGGGCCAGTCACGGCTTTCTTT
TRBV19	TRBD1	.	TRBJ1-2	CASSNRQGHYGYTF	TGTGCCAGTAGTAATCGACAGGGGCACTATGGCTACACCTTC
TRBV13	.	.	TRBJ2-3	CASSLLVDTQYF	TGTGCCAGCAGCCTACTGGTAGATACGCAGTATTTT
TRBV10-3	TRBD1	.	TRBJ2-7	CATRTGSSYEQYF	TGTGCCACCCGGACAGGGAGCTCCTACGAGCAGTACTTC
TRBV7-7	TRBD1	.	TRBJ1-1	CASSSDRASTEAFF	TGTGCCAGCAGCTCGGACAGGGCTAGCACTGAAGCTTTCTTT
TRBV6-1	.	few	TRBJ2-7	CASNDFSGAGEQYF	TGTGCCAGCAATGACTTTTCAGGGGCGGGCGAGCAGTACTTC
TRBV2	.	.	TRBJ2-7	CASSERGGYYEQYF	TGTGCCAGCAGTGAACGGGGAGGTTACTACGAGCAGTACTTC
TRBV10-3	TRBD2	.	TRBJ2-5	CAIRPRSGGVETQYF	TGTGCCATCCGCCCTCGAAGCGGGGGGGTTGAGACCCAGTACTTC
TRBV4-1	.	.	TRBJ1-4	CASSQDGRKLFF	TGCGCCAGCAGCCAAGATGGGCGAAAACTGTTTTTT
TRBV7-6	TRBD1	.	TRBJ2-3	CASSLGDREIITDTQYF	TGTGCCAGCAGCTTAGGGGACAGGGAAATTATAACAGATACGCAGTATTTT
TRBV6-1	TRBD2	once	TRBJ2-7	CASSVPTSGGRYEQYF	TGTGCCAGCAGTGTACCTACTAGCGGGGGAAGGTACGAGCAGTACTTC
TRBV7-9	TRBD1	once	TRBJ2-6	CASSLIQGASLGANVLTF	TGTGCCAGCAGCTTAATACAGGGGGCAAGCCTGGGGGCCAACGTCCTGACTTTC
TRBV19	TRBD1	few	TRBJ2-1	CASTRGQGSYNEQFF	TGTGCCAGCACAAGGGGACAGGGCTCCTACAATGAGCAGTTCTTC
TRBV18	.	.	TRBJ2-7	CASADSSYEQYF	TGTGCCAGCGCCGACAGCTCCTACGAGCAGTACTTC
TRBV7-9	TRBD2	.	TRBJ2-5	CASSSPDSGQRWGEYF	TGTGCCAGCAGCTCACCGGATAGCGGGCAAAGATGGGGGGAGTACTTC
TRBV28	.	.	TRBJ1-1	CASSFSVRGSNTEAFF	TGTGCCAGCAGTTTTTCTGTCAGAGGCAGTAACACTGAAGCTTTCTTT
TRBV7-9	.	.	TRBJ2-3	CSSSLALPLDTQYF	TGTTCCAGCAGCTTAGCGCTACCCCTAGATACGCAGTATTTT
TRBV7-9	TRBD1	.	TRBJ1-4	CASSALGTGMEKLFF	TGTGCCAGCAGCGCCCTCGGGACAGGGATGGAAAAACTGTTTTTT
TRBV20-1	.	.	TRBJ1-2	CSARDRVGYTF	TGCAGTGCTAGAGACAGGGTTGGCTACACCTTC
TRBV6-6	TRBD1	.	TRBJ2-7	CASTPLTGYYEQYF	TGTGCCAGCACCCCCCTGACAGGGTACTACGAGCAGTACTTC
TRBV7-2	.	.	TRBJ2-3	CASTQTGPDTQYF	TGTGCCAGCACTCAAACAGGCCCAGATACGCAGTATTTT
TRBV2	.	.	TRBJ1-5	CASSAGYANQPQHF	TGTGCCAGCAGTGCAGGGTACGCCAATCAGCCCCAGCATTTT